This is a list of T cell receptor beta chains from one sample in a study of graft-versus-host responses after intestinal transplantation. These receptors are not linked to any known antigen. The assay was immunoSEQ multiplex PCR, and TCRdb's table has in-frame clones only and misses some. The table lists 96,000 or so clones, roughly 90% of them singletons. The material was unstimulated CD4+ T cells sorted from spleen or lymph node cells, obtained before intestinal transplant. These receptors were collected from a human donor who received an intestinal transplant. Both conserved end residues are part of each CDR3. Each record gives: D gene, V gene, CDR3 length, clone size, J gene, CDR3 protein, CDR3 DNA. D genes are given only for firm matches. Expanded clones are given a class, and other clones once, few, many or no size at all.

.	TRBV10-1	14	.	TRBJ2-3	CASSESGGEDTQYF	TGCGCCAGCAGTGAGTCGGGCGGGGAGGATACGCAGTATTTT
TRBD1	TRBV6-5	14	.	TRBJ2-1	CASSYGTGRNEQFF	TGTGCCAGCAGTTACGGGACAGGGCGAAATGAGCAGTTCTTC
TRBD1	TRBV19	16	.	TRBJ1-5	CATRVRRDRDNQPQHF	TGTGCCACCAGAGTGCGAAGGGACAGGGATAATCAGCCCCAGCATTTT
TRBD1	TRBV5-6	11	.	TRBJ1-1	CASSLDRGAFF	TGTGCCAGCAGCTTGGACAGGGGAGCTTTCTTT
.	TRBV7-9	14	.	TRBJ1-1	CASSPQGLNTEAFF	TGTGCCAGCAGCCCCCAGGGGTTGAACACTGAAGCTTTCTTT
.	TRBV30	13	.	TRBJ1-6	CAWSGTGHSPLHF	TGTGCCTGGAGTGGCACAGGGCACTCACCCCTCCACTTT
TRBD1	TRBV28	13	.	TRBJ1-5	CASDRGFGQPQHF	TGTGCCAGTGACAGGGGATTCGGTCAGCCCCAGCATTTT
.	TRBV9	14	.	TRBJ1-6	CASNPTGGDSPLHF	TGTGCCAGCAATCCGACGGGGGGCGATTCACCCCTCCACTTT
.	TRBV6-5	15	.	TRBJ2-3	CASSYSSIGTDTQYF	TGTGCCAGCAGTTACTCTAGTATTGGCACAGATACGCAGTATTTT
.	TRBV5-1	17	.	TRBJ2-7	CASSPIGGLASSYEQYF	TGCGCCAGCAGCCCCATAGGTGGGCTAGCCAGCTCCTACGAGCAGTACTTC
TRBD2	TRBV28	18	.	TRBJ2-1	CASSFPLLAGGGYNEQFF	TGTGCCAGCAGTTTCCCCCTCCTAGCGGGAGGTGGCTACAATGAGCAGTTCTTC
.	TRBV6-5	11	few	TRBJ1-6	CASRQQSPLHF	TGTGCCAGCAGGCAACAATCACCCCTCCACTTT
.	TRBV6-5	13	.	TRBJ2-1	CASLSPNRDEQFF	TGTGCCAGCCTTTCCCCGAACAGGGATGAGCAGTTCTTC
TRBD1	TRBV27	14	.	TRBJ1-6	CASSSHRGGSPLHF	TGTGCCAGCAGTTCTCACAGGGGTGGGTCACCCCTCCACTTT
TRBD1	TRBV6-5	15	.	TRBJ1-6	CASRSRDRGISPLHF	TGTGCCAGCAGAAGCCGCGACAGGGGGATTTCACCCCTCCACTTT
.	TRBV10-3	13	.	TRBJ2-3	CAIRDYDTDTQYF	TGTGCCATCAGAGACTACGACACAGATACGCAGTATTTT
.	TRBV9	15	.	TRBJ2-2	CASSVSSWIGGELFF	TGTGCCAGCAGCGTGAGTAGCTGGATTGGCGGGGAGCTGTTTTTT
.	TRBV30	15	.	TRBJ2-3	CAWTRGTLGTDTQYF	TGTGCCTGGACACGGGGAACCTTAGGCACAGATACGCAGTATTTT
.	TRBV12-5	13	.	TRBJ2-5	CASRRSGQETQYF	TGTGCTAGTCGGAGGTCCGGGCAAGAGACCCAGTACTTC
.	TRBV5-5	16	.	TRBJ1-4	CASSHDPGATNEKLFF	TGTGCCAGCAGCCACGATCCAGGGGCAACTAATGAAAAACTGTTTTTT
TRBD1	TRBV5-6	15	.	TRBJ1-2	CASSPGQAVNYGYTF	TGTGCCAGCAGCCCCGGACAGGCGGTTAACTATGGCTACACCTTC
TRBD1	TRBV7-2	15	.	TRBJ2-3	CASSIGDRDADTQYF	TGTGCCAGCTCCATTGGGGACAGGGATGCAGATACGCAGTATTTT
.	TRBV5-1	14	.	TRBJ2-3	CASSFELNTDTQYF	TGCGCCAGCAGCTTTGAACTCAACACAGATACGCAGTATTTT
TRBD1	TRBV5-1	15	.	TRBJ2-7	CASRHGTGATYEQYF	TGCGCCAGCAGACATGGGACAGGGGCCACCTACGAGCAGTACTTC
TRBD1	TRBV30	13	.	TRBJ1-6	CAWDRQGNSPLHF	TGTGCCTGGGATCGACAGGGTAATTCACCCCTCCACTTT